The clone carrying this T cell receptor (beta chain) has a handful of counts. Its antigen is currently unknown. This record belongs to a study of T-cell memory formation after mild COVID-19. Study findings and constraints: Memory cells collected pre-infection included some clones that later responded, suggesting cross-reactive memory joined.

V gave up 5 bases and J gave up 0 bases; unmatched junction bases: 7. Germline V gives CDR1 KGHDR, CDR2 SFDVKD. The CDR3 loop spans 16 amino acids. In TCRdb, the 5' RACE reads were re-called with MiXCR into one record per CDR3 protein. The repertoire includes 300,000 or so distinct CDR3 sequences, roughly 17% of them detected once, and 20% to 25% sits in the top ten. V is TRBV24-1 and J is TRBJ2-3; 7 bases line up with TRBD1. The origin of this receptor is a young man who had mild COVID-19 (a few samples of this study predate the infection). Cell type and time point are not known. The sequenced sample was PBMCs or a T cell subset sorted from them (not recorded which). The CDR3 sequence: CATSGGRGSSTDTQYF. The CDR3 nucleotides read TGTGCCACCAGTGGGGGCAGGGGGTCCAGCACAGATACGCAGTATTTT.